This entry lists 5 T cell receptor beta chains sequenced from one sample in a study of blood T cell repertoires in COVID-19. Method: immunoSEQ multiplex PCR; TCRdb's copy keeps in-frame clones and lacks some. The repertoire holds 200,000 to 250,000 clones, with 80% to 90% as singletons. Sequencing used PBMCs or T cells enriched from blood (not recorded which). Source of these receptors: a woman aged 50 to 60 with acute COVID-19.

The chain combines TRBV29-1 with TRBJ1-2; D is undetermined. V lost 2 bases to trimming and J lost 4 bases, with 8 bases between them. Germline CDR1 is SQVTM and CDR2 is ANQGSEA. This CDR3 has 12 residues. This CDR3 is CSVERQVYGYTF. DNA for the CDR3: TGCAGCGTTGAACGTCAGGTCTATGGCTACACCTTC.

This chain uses TRBV19 with TRBJ2-3, with 14 bases matching TRBD2. The trim removed 8 bases at V and 5 bases at J, leaving 12 bases unmatched. The length of the CDR3 is 17 residues. In germline, CDR1 is LNHDA, CDR2 SQIVND (reference sequence). The CDR3 here is CASAKRLAGGSKDTQYF. The CDR3 nucleotides are TGTGCCAGTGCAAAAAGACTAGCGGGAGGGTCTAAAGATACGCAGTATTTT.

The gene calls are TRBV7-9 and TRBJ2-7; 11 nucleotides align to TRBD2. V dropped 5 bases and J dropped 0; count of bases not matched to a gene: 9. In germline, CDR1 is SEHNR, CDR2 FQNEAQ (reference sequence). The CDR3 sequence is 17 residues long. CDR3 protein: CASSAGLSGRASYEQYF. The DNA of the CDR3 is TGTGCCAGCAGCGCTGGACTTAGCGGGAGGGCCTCCTACGAGCAGTACTTC.

This chain links TRBV13 with TRBJ2-7; 10 bases fit TRBD2. V lost 4 bases, J lost 5 bases, and 8 bases stayed unmatched. Per germline, CDR1 PRHDT and CDR2 FYEKMQ (reference sequence). The CDR3 length is 15 residues. This chain's CDR3 is CASSSPGLAINEQYF. The CDR3 nucleotides read TGTGCCAGCAGCTCTCCGGGACTAGCGATAAACGAGCAGTACTTC. Variable domain in full (rest from reference TRBV13 and TRBJ2-7): AAGVIQSPRHLIKEKRETATLKCYPIPRHDTVYWYQQGPGQDPQFLISFYEKMQSDKGSIPDRFSAQQFSDYHSELNMSSLELGDSALYFCASSSPGLAINEQYFGPGTRLTVT.

The CDR3 DNA reads TGCGCCAGCAGCCCAACCGACAGGACCCGTCAGCCCCAGCATTTT. Amino acid sequence: CASSPTDRTRQPQHF. The chain couples TRBV5-1 to TRBJ1-5, with D perhaps matching TRBD1 (6 bases). Germline CDR1 SGHRS, CDR2 YFSETQ. The CDR3 sequence is 15 residues long. Trimming cost V 4 bases and J 6 bases, with 17 bases left between them.